The TCR beta chain described here comes from a study of long-term antiretroviral therapy in people with HIV. V lost 7 bases, J lost 8 bases, and 18 bases lay in between. Looked up from germline, CDR1 is MNHNY and CDR2 is SVGAGI (reference sequence). There are 15 residues in the CDR3. The assay, immunoSEQ v3.0, was run at survey level. Profiled with immunoSEQ multiplex PCR; TCRdb holds only in-frame clones, not every one. This table has 25,000 to 30,000 clones, over 80% appearing once. The sequencing used unsorted PBMCs, collected 0.4 years after starting antiretroviral therapy. The chain joins TRBV6-6 to TRBJ1-6; D might be TRBD1 (6 bases). The TCR originated in a man younger than 30 with HIV. The CDR3 region is CASINSRDIHSPLHF. DNA of the CDR3: TGTGCCAGCATTAACTCGCGGGACATCCATTCACCCCTCCACTTT.